This TCR beta chain was identified in a study of blood T cell repertoires in COVID-19. Study-level information: PBMCs, B-cell-depleted T cells, or T cells provided the cDNA or gDNA that made up the material.

Recruits, aged about 18 to 95 years, lived in 24 US areas. Clinical history as reported by participants underpinned cohort assignment. Cohort 3 donors counted as recovered after two negative PCRs, clearance, or resolved symptoms. Trimming removed 5 bases from V and 1 base from J, with 15 bases in between. This CDR3 contains 16 residues. CDR1 and CDR2 from the germline V gene are SGHRS and YFSETQ. The data were produced by immunoSEQ multiplex PCR, yet TCRdb's version contains in-frame clones alone and is incomplete. Among around 250,000 clones listed, approximately 84% were seen once. The chain carries TRBV5-1 and TRBJ2-2, with D perhaps TRBD1 (6 bases). The sequence was collected from a man younger than 35 who had recovered from COVID-19. The sample taken for sequencing was PBMCs or T cells enriched from blood (not recorded which). CDR3 nucleotides: TGCGCCAGCAGAATGGGGGCGGCCCTGAACACCGGGGAGCTGTTTTTT. This gives the protein CASRMGAALNTGELFF.